The rows below give T cell receptor beta chains drawn from one sample of a study of PD-L1 blockade in urothelial cancer. Method: immunoSEQ multiplex PCR; TCRdb's copy keeps in-frame clones and lacks some. The sample carries roughly 100,000 clones, under 85% recorded once. The material was PBMCs, obtained around atezolizumab (anti-PD-L1) treatment. The receptors come from a man between 50 and 59 years old with urothelial cancer. CDR3s include the opening cysteine and the closing phenylalanine or tryptophan. The D gene is left open where the match is weak. Only part of the rows carry a size: once, few, many, or a class if the clone is expanded.

D,V,length,J,size,DNA,CDR3
TRBD1,TRBV19,15,TRBJ2-2,NA,TGTGCCAGTAGTGGAGGACAGGGGCGCACCGGGGAGCTGTTTTTT,CASSGGQGRTGELFF
NA,TRBV23-1,11,TRBJ1-4,NA,TGCGCCAGCAGGCCAGATGAAAAACTGTTTTTT,CASRPDEKLFF
NA,TRBV11-2,14,TRBJ2-3,NA,TGTGCCAGCAGCCTTAGCTTAGGGGGAGATACGCAGTATTTT,CASSLSLGGDTQYF
TRBD2,TRBV9,15,TRBJ2-7,many,TGTGCCAGCAGCGTACAGGGACTAGCGGGAGGCGAGCAGTACTTC,CASSVQGLAGGEQYF
TRBD1,TRBV5-4,15,TRBJ2-2,NA,TGTGCCAGCCAAGCAGGGGGTGAAAACACCGGGGAGCTGTTTTTT,CASQAGGENTGELFF
NA,TRBV19,14,TRBJ2-7,few,TGTGCCAGTAGTATACCAGGGTACTCCTACGAGCAGTACTTC,CASSIPGYSYEQYF
NA,TRBV30,13,TRBJ1-1,NA,TGTGCCTGGACCCGGGGGGGAGCGGGGGAAGCTTTCTTT,CAWTRGGAGEAFF
TRBD2,TRBV27,13,TRBJ2-4,NA,TGTGCCAGCAGCGGGGGGGCCAAAAACATTCAGTACTTC,CASSGGAKNIQYF
TRBD1,TRBV7-3,13,TRBJ2-5,NA,TGTGCCAGCAGATCCGACAGGGAAGAGACCCAGTACTTC,CASRSDREETQYF
TRBD1,TRBV7-9,17,TRBJ1-6,NA,TGTGCCAGCAGCGCTTCCGAGGCTCAGGGGGCAGGCTCACCCCTCCACTTT,CASSASEAQGAGSPLHF
TRBD2,TRBV2,16,TRBJ2-1,NA,TGTGCCAGCAAGGTACTAGCGGGAGTATTCTACAATGAGCAGTTCTTC,CASKVLAGVFYNEQFF
NA,TRBV18,17,TRBJ1-3,medium-sized,TGTGCCAGCGCCCCTCGGGTAGGACAGCTCTCTGGAAACACCATATATTTT,CASAPRVGQLSGNTIYF
TRBD2,TRBV7-9,14,TRBJ2-5,NA,TGTGCCAGCAGCTTAGGACTAGCACAAGAGACCCAGTACTTC,CASSLGLAQETQYF
TRBD2,TRBV12-5,14,TRBJ2-1,NA,TGTGCTAGTGGTCCCCAGCGGGAGGGGGGTGAGCAGTTCTTC,CASGPQREGGEQFF
NA,TRBV28,15,TRBJ1-2,NA,TGTGCCAGCAGTTTGGCGGCAGGGGTCCCCTATGGCTACACCTTC,CASSLAAGVPYGYTF
NA,TRBV9,16,TRBJ1-2,NA,TGTGCCAGCAGCGCTATACCGGGACAAGCTAACTATGGCTACACCTTC,CASSAIPGQANYGYTF
NA,TRBV9,14,TRBJ1-4,NA,TGTGCCAGCAGCGTAGGCCCCTACGGTGAAAAACTGTTTTTT,CASSVGPYGEKLFF
NA,TRBV7-2,16,TRBJ2-3,NA,TGTGCCAGCAGCTTAGGCTTCGTGACTAGCACAGATACGCAGTATTTT,CASSLGFVTSTDTQYF
TRBD2,TRBV5-1,17,TRBJ2-3,NA,TGCGCCAGCAGCTTGGTGGGCTCTAGCGGGAGTCAAGATACGCAGTATTTT,CASSLVGSSGSQDTQYF